What follows is one T cell receptor (beta chain) and its context. This specimen comes from a study of blood T cell repertoires in COVID-19. Study as a whole: Acute-phase and convalescent COVID-19 samples originated in the United States, Italy and Spain.

Authors' processing steps: For nucleated cells, counts were estimated from reference gene primer amplification. The data were produced by immunoSEQ multiplex PCR, yet TCRdb's version contains in-frame clones alone and is incomplete. V and J calls and clone size are those listed in that table; D and trimming were worked out from the DNA. The data contain roughly 230,000 clones, roughly 84% of them singletons. This CDR3 comprises 13 residues. Germline-derived CDR1 and CDR2 are SEHNR and FQNEAQ (reference sequence). V shed 2 bases and J shed 7 bases, with 12 bases lying between them. This TCR was sampled from a woman between 45 and 65 years old who had been exposed to COVID-19. V and J are TRBV7-9 and TRBJ2-7; no definite D call. Sequenced material: PBMCs or T cells enriched from blood (not recorded which). The CDR3 DNA sequence: TGTGCCAGCAGCTTACGGTTCAACGGGGAGCAGTACTTC. Its translation is CASSLRFNGEQYF.